The clone carrying this T cell receptor beta chain was counted once. Its antigen is not identified. Trimming cost V 6 bases and J 0 bases, with 12 bases left between them. CDR1 and CDR2 from the germline V gene are MNHEY and SMNVEV (reference sequence). CDR3 length equals 15 residues. The time point was: after dendritic cell vaccination, including at tumor progression/relapse. The data derive from a study of glioma-infiltrating T cells after dendritic cell vaccination. Study overall: Between about 2002 and 2013, patients got autologous tumor lysate-pulsed dendritic cell vaccines. The vaccine used monocyte-derived dendritic cells pulsed overnight with autologous tumor lysate. Overall study results and limits: Complete blood and tumor specimen sets were limited to few patients.

The table came from immunoSEQ multiplex PCR; TCRdb's copy has only in-frame clones and leaves some out. The sample has tens of thousands of clones, around 87% seen once; the top ten hold around 2.3%. This material consisted of blood, taken after dendritic cell vaccination. The TCR comes from a human donor with glioblastoma. V gene TRBV27 combines with J gene TRBJ2-1, with D unclear. The CDR3 DNA reads TGTGCCAGCAGGCTGTATCCGAGCTCCTACAATGAGCAGTTCTTC. It yields the protein CASRLYPSSYNEQFF.